The 27 T cell receptor beta chains below all came from one sample that was sequenced in a study of OX40 agonist ivuxolimab in advanced cancers. Using immunoSEQ multiplex PCR, the repertoire was profiled, and TCRdb retains in-frame clones only, with some absent. This sample has around 60,000 clones; approximately 86% occur once, and the top ten carry 15% to 20%. Specimen: CD4+ or CD8+ T cells sorted from blood, collected in a trial of the OX40 agonist ivuxolimab. The receptor source for this set is an adult with an advanced solid tumor such as melanoma, head and neck, liver or kidney cancer.

J is TRBJ1-2 and V is TRBV7-2; weak D call: TRBD1 (6 bases). Trimming took 4 bases from V and 4 from J, leaving 16 bases between them. This CDR3 has 15 amino acids. The germline V gene encodes CDR1 SGHTA and CDR2 FQGNSA. The CDR3: CASSWDTTLGYGYTF. CDR3 coding DNA: TGTGCCAGCAGCTGGGACACCACATTGGGCTATGGCTACACCTTC.

This clone was recorded only once. This rearrangement joins TRBV10-3 to TRBJ2-1; 9 bases line up with TRBD2. This CDR3 is 16 amino acids long. CDR1 ENHRY and CDR2 SYGVKD come from the germline V gene. The trim removed 3 bases at V and 4 bases at J, leaving 7 bases unmatched. The CDR3 DNA reads TGTGCCATCAGTGATCTTAGCGGGAGTACGTACAATGAGCAGTTCTTC. Its protein is CAISDLSGSTYNEQFF.

This chain links TRBV14 with TRBJ1-2; possibly TRBD1 for D (5 bases). The CDR3 covers 14 residues. Germline V gene sequence: CDR1 SGHDN, CDR2 FVKESK. V was shortened by 2 bases and J by 0 bases, with 7 bases between the two germline ends. The CDR3 loop is CASSQQTANYGYTF. DNA of the CDR3: TGTGCCAGCAGCCAACAGACAGCTAACTATGGCTACACCTTC.

The gene calls are TRBV28 and TRBJ1-5; D is perhaps TRBD1 (6 bases). V was trimmed by 2 bases and J by 7 bases, leaving 15 bases between them. In germline, CDR1 is MDHEN, CDR2 SYDVKM. CDR3 length: 15 residues. CDR3 sequence: CASSLPGRGGQPQHF. As DNA, the CDR3 is TGTGCCAGCAGTTTACCGGGCAGGGGTGGGCAGCCCCAGCATTTT.

Points on this clone: A junction end diverges from the germline sequence, so it may reflect a read error. The chain recombines TRBV7-7 with TRBJ2-1, with 10 bases matching TRBD2. CDR3 length: 14 amino acids. The V gene's germline CDR1 is SSHAT and CDR2 FNYEAQ (reference sequence). The CDR3 sequence is CASSVAGGSNEQFF. The CDR3 DNA follows: TGTGCTAGCAGCGTAGCGGGGGGTAGCAATGAGCAGTTCTTC.

V gene TRBV7-9 combines with J gene TRBJ2-7, with 8 bases that match TRBD1. The CDR3 has 14 amino acids. Trimming cost V 6 bases and J 0 bases; bases outside gene matches: 4. Germline-derived CDR1 and CDR2 are SEHNR and FQNEAQ (reference sequence). CDR3 sequence reads: CASSKGQASYEQYF. DNA of the CDR3: TGTGCCAGCAGTAAGGGACAGGCCTCCTACGAGCAGTACTTC. The whole variable domain, filled in from reference TRBV7-9 and TRBJ2-7, reads DTGVSQNPRHKITKRGQNVTFRCDPISEHNRLYWYRQTLGQGPEFLTYFQNEAQLEKSRLLSDRFSAERPKGSFSTLEIQRTEQGDSAMYLCASSKGQASYEQYFGPGTRLTVT.

The V call is TRBV5-8, the J call TRBJ2-7, with D unresolved. The CDR3 covers 11 residues. V lost 1 base and J lost 6, with 5 bases in between. The germline gives CDR1 SGHTS, CDR2 YDEGEE. CDR3 loop: CASSLSVEQYF. The DNA of the CDR3 is TGTGCCAGCAGCTTGTCCGTCGAGCAGTACTTC.

This chain connects TRBV7-3 to TRBJ2-1; D is uncertain. The length of the CDR3 is 14 residues. V was clipped by 4 bases and J by 4 bases, with 11 bases between them. CDR1 is SGHTA, CDR2 FQGTGA, per germline. CDR3 sequence reads: CASSYPGPYNEQFF. The CDR3 DNA sequence: TGTGCCAGCAGCTACCCTGGGCCGTACAATGAGCAGTTCTTC.

The V call is TRBV4-1, the J call TRBJ2-7, with TRBD1 identical over 12 bases. CDR1 and CDR2 (germline): MGHRA, YSYEKL. The CDR3 has 15 amino acids. Trimming removed 4 bases from V and 6 bases from J; junction bases left unmatched: 7. The CDR3 here is CASSLQGQGALEQYF. The CDR3 coding sequence is TGCGCCAGCAGCCTTCAGGGACAGGGGGCTCTCGAGCAGTACTTC.

The chain is built from TRBV7-2 and TRBJ1-1, with unresolved D. This CDR3 comprises 12 residues. CDR1 and CDR2 (germline): SGHTA, FQGNSA. V shed 3 bases and J shed 5 bases, with 7 bases lying between them. The CDR3 DNA reads TGTGCCAGCAGCTTGGGAAGGACTGAAGCTTTCTTT. Translating gives CASSLGRTEAFF.

This chain links TRBV18 with TRBJ2-2; no definite D call. CDR3 length equals 14 residues. Trimming took 3 bases from V and 4 from J, leaving 9 bases between them. Germline V gene data show CDR1 as KGHSH and CDR2 as LQKENI. This CDR3 reads CASSPPHPTGELFF. The CDR3 DNA reads as TGTGCCAGCTCACCGCCGCATCCCACCGGGGAGCTGTTTTTT.

This clone was seen a handful of times. The genes are TRBV6-5 and TRBJ1-5, with a possible D match to TRBD1 (5 bases). Germline V CDR1 and CDR2: MNHEY, SVGAGI. V lost 11 bases to trimming and J lost 0 bases, with 14 bases between them. The CDR3 spans 14 residues. The CDR3 DNA is TGTGCCTGTAGACAGATCCATAGCAATCAGCCCCAGCATTTT. Its translation: CACRQIHSNQPQHF.

As for this clone: Other DNA sequences within the sample encode an identical CDR3. The chain recombines TRBV7-2 with TRBJ1-1; D uncertain. There are 14 residues in the CDR3. The ends were cut back, 7 bases at V and 3 bases at J, with 15 bases in the middle. Germline V gene data show CDR1 as SGHTA and CDR2 as FQGNSA. The CDR3 loop is CASTYRLADTEAFF. The CDR3 bases are TGTGCCAGCACCTACCGATTAGCGGACACTGAAGCTTTCTTT. The variable domain in full, with the rest retrieved from reference TRBV7-2 and TRBJ1-1, is GAGVSQSPSNKVTEKGKDVELRCDPISGHTALYWYRQSLGQGLEFLIYFQGNSAPDKSGLPSDRFSAERTGGSVSTLTIQRTQQEDSAVYLCASTYRLADTEAFFGQGTRLTVV.

This sequence joins TRBV14 and TRBJ2-3; D is unresolved. The CDR3 has 14 amino acids. The germline V and J ends were trimmed by 5 bases and 1 base, with 10 bases remaining between them. Germline CDR1 is SGHDN and CDR2 is FVKESK. The CDR3 bases are TGTGCCAGCAGCACCTGGACCGGCACAGATACGCAGTATTTT. Its translation: CASSTWTGTDTQYF. Together with reference TRBV14 and TRBJ2-3, the CDR3 gives the full variable domain: EAGVTQFPSHSVIEKGQTVTLRCDPISGHDNLYWYRRVMGKEIKFLLHFVKESKQDESGMPNNRFLAERTGGTYSTLKVQPAELEDSGVYFCASSTWTGTDTQYFGPGTRLTVL.

The genes are TRBV9 and TRBJ1-6, with D possibly matching TRBD1 (5 bases). V was shortened by 1 base and J by 8 bases, with 13 bases between the two germline ends. CDR1 and CDR2 from the germline V gene are SGDLS and YYNGEE. This CDR3 is 15 amino acids long. The CDR3 protein is CASSVSEGQDSPLHF. CDR3 nucleotide sequence: TGTGCCAGCAGCGTATCGGAGGGGCAGGATTCACCCCTCCACTTT.

The chain combines TRBV5-8 with TRBJ1-1, with D maybe TRBD1 (5 bases). V shed 1 base and J shed 4 bases, with 11 bases lying between them. The CDR3 consists of 14 residues. Germline CDR1 reads SGHTS; CDR2 reads YDEGEE. The CDR3 DNA is TGTGCCAGCAGCTTGCTACAGGCTCTCACTGAAGCTTTCTTT. As protein: CASSLLQALTEAFF.

CDR3 amino acids: CASRSNGGSNQPQHF. CDR3 nucleotide sequence: TGTGCCAGTAGGTCTAACGGGGGGAGCAATCAGCCCCAGCATTTT. V usage is TRBV27 and J usage is TRBJ1-5; maybe TRBD1 (5 bases). Germline CDR1 and CDR2: MNHEY and SMNVEV (reference sequence). Trimming removed 9 bases from V and 1 base from J, with 16 bases in between. CDR3 length equals 15 residues.

The chain couples TRBV6-5 to TRBJ2-3; possible D gene TRBD2, 5 bases. There are 13 residues in the CDR3. The germline CDR1 and CDR2 sequences are MNHEY and SVGAGI. Trimming shortened V by 7 bases and J by 2 bases, and 10 bases separated the two germline ends. CDR3 loop: CASTTRLTDTQYF. DNA for the CDR3: TGTGCCAGCACAACTAGACTCACAGATACGCAGTATTTT.

In this sample, this clone turned up once. The chain couples TRBV2 to TRBJ2-1; TRBD2 aligns across 8 bases. Trimming at V came to 6 bases and at J to 8 bases, leaving 6 bases not matched to a gene. Germline CDR1 SNHLY, CDR2 FYNNEI. The CDR3 covers 13 residues. The CDR3 DNA sequence: TGTGCCAGCAGAACCGGGACTAGGGATGAGCAGTTCTTC. Translation gives CASRTGTRDEQFF.

V is TRBV7-2 and J is TRBJ2-3, with TRBD2 identical over 7 bases. Unmatched junction bases numbered 2, after V lost 3 bases and J lost 2 bases. The V gene's germline CDR1 is SGHTA and CDR2 FQGNSA. The CDR3 has 14 residues. The CDR3 reads CASSLSGNTDTQYF. The DNA of the CDR3 is TGTGCCAGCAGCTTGAGCGGGAACACAGATACGCAGTATTTT.

The V gene is TRBV5-4, the J gene TRBJ2-3, with 8 bases aligning to TRBD2. The J segment lost 8 bases and the V segment lost 4 bases, leaving 12 bases of the junction unmatched. This CDR3 has 15 residues. Per the germline V gene, CDR1 is SGHNT and CDR2 is YYREEE (reference sequence). The CDR3 DNA is TGTGCCAGCAGCCTAACCGGGACTAGGGTGGTTACGCAGTATTTT. Protein sequence: CASSLTGTRVVTQYF.

The chain has TRBV6-5 and TRBJ2-7, with D unresolved. The CDR3 is 14 residues long. Trimming removed 4 bases from V and 3 bases from J, with 13 bases in between. The germline CDR1 and CDR2 sequences are MNHEY and SVGAGI. The CDR3 region is CASSSAPNYYEQYF. The CDR3 region has the DNA TGTGCCAGCAGTTCGGCTCCAAATTACTACGAGCAGTACTTC.

Only one count was recorded for this clone. The chain recombines TRBV19 with TRBJ2-1; 7 bases fit TRBD1. Germline CDR1 is LNHDA and CDR2 is SQIVND (reference sequence). The CDR3 is 14 residues long. J was trimmed by 5 bases and V by 5 bases; bases with no gene match: 6. CDR3 amino acids: CASSVGGAHNEQFF. The CDR3 DNA is TGTGCCAGTAGTGTAGGGGGCGCGCACAATGAGCAGTTCTTC.

The chain carries TRBV13 and TRBJ2-5; 9 bases are a match to TRBD1. The V and J ends lost 5 bases and 3 bases, in that order; junction bases with no gene match: 13. CDR1 is PRHDT, CDR2 FYEKMQ, per germline (reference sequence). The CDR3 runs to 17 residues. In DNA form, the CDR3 reads TGTGCCAGCAGCAAGATACAGGGGGCGCTTTTAAAAGAGACCCAGTACTTC. It yields the protein CASSKIQGALLKETQYF.

The chain employs TRBV19 and TRBJ1-5, with D tentatively TRBD1 (6 bases). V was trimmed by 6 bases and J by 4 bases, leaving 19 bases between them. CDR3 length: 16 residues. The germline gives CDR1 LNHDA, CDR2 SQIVND (reference sequence). The CDR3 DNA reads TGTGCCAGTAGATCCCGAATCGGGACACAGAATCAGCCCCAGCATTTT. As protein: CASRSRIGTQNQPQHF.

The chain recombines TRBV30 with TRBJ2-1; D remains unclear. The CDR3 is 20 residues long. The V and J ends lost 0 bases and 1 base respectively, with 25 bases between them. Germline V lookup: CDR1 GTSNPN, CDR2 SVGIG (reference sequence). The CDR3 reads CAWSVKGLVLLGRSYNEQFF. In DNA, the CDR3 is TGTGCCTGGAGTGTAAAAGGGTTGGTTTTGCTTGGTCGGTCCTACAATGAGCAGTTCTTC.

The chain recombines TRBV6-1 with TRBJ2-1; D remains ambiguous. V was trimmed by 1 base and J by 3 bases, leaving 10 bases between them. Germline V CDR1 and CDR2: MNHNS, SASEGT. This CDR3 is 15 amino acids long. The CDR3 DNA is TGTGCCAGCAGTGAAGGGCCGTACCTCTACAATGAGCAGTTCTTC. This translates into CASSEGPYLYNEQFF.